The clone carrying this T cell receptor beta chain was observed a handful of times. The target antigen is unknown. Deletions cut 5 bases from V and 0 bases from J, with 9 bases between. The germline CDR1 and CDR2 sequences are KGHSH and LQKENI. This CDR3 has 14 residues. These data originate in a study of beta chain features in type 1 diabetes. Study-wide results and limits: Whether HLA type influences TCRB rearrangement remained unresolved here.

The authors reverse transcribed all of the isolated RNA, so sequencing captured expressed TCRB transcripts. The data were produced by immunoSEQ multiplex PCR, yet TCRdb's version contains in-frame clones alone and is incomplete. Of around 150,000 clones listed, 6.9% are singletons. The source material was central memory CD4+ T cells from blood. This sequence was found in a woman aged 30 to 39 in good health. V gene TRBV18 combines with J gene TRBJ2-3, with no clear D. The CDR3 spells CASSTFTSTDTQYF. CDR3 sequence (DNA): TGTGCCAGCTCAACCTTTACTAGCACAGATACGCAGTATTTT.